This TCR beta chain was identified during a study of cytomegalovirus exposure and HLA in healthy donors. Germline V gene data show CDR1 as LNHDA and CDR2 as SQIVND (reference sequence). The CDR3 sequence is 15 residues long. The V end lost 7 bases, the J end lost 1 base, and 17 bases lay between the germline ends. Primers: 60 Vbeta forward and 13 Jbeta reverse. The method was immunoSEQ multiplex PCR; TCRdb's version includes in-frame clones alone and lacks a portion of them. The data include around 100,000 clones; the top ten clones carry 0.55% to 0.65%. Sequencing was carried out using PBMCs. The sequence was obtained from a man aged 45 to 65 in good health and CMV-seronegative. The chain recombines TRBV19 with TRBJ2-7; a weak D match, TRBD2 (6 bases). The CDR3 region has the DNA TGTGCCAGTACCCCTCACACCGGGAGTTCCTACGAGCAGTACTTC. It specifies CASTPHTGSSYEQYF.